The 17 T cell receptor beta chains below come from one sample, sequenced in a study of PD-1 blockade in classical Hodgkin lymphoma. The assay was immunoSEQ multiplex PCR, and TCRdb's table has in-frame clones only and misses some. The data contain about 40,000 clones, approximately 87% of them seen just once; the ten biggest clones take up 9% to 10%. Every one of the patients relapsed after autologous stem cell transplantation (brentuximab vedotin exposure was variable). The starting material was peripheral blood mononuclear cells (PBMCs), obtained at baseline. All receptors derive from a human donor with classical Hodgkin lymphoma.

This chain uses TRBV27 with TRBJ1-2, with D uncertain. V was shortened by 6 bases and J by 4 bases, with 12 bases between the two germline ends. From germline, CDR1 is MNHEY and CDR2 SMNVEV (reference sequence). This CDR3 contains 13 residues. Here the CDR3 DNA reads TGTGCCAGCAGAACCGAGGCGTCCTATGGCTACACCTTC. Translating it yields CASRTEASYGYTF.

The chain recombines TRBV28 with TRBJ1-4, with 7 nucleotides matching TRBD1. There are 15 residues in the CDR3. CDR1 is MDHEN and CDR2 is SYDVKM in the germline V gene. The V gene end was trimmed by 6 bases and the J gene end by 8 bases; junction bases not matched to a gene: 12. Here the CDR3 reads CASRRPGGVREKLFF. In nucleotides, the CDR3 is TGTGCCAGCAGGCGGCCAGGGGGAGTGCGGGAAAAACTGTTTTTT. The variable domain in full, with the rest retrieved from reference TRBV28 and TRBJ1-4, is DVKVTQSSRYLVKRTGEKVFLECVQDMDHENMFWYRQDPGLGLRLIYFSYDVKMKEKGDIPEGYSVSREKKERFSLILESASTNQTSMYLCASRRPGGVREKLFFGSGTQLSVL.

The V gene is TRBV4-1, the J gene TRBJ2-5; D is undetermined. Per the germline V gene, CDR1 is MGHRA and CDR2 is YSYEKL. The CDR3 is made up of 18 amino acids. V was shortened by 0 bases and J by 5 bases, with 22 bases between the two germline ends. DNA for the CDR3: TGCGCCAGCAGCCAAGAGGGTGGATATTCTGGGATTGCGGAGACCCAGTACTTC. Translation gives CASSQEGGYSGIAETQYF.

The gene calls are TRBV6-5 and TRBJ2-1, with 9 bases aligning to TRBD2. Losses at the gene ends were 3 bases for V and 5 bases for J; bases not matched to a gene: 2. This CDR3 comprises 14 residues. Germline-derived CDR1 and CDR2 are MNHEY and SVGAGI. The CDR3 nucleotides are TGTGCCAGCAGTTATGGACTAGCGAACAATGAGCAGTTCTTC. Translated, it gives CASSYGLANNEQFF.

This rearrangement joins TRBV28 to TRBJ1-2; 7 positions match TRBD1. This CDR3 comprises 13 residues. CDR1 and CDR2 from the germline V gene are MDHEN and SYDVKM. Trimming removed 5 bases from V and 12 bases from J; junction bases left unmatched: 12. CDR3 DNA sequence: TGTGCCAGCAGTCCAGGGACAGTAGGAAGGGACACCTTC. Amino acid sequence: CASSPGTVGRDTF.

V gene TRBV11-2 combines with J gene TRBJ1-2; weak D call: TRBD1 (6 bases). Trimming removed 4 bases at V and 8 bases at J, with 17 bases between. The CDR3 covers 14 residues. In germline, CDR1 is SGHAT, CDR2 FQNNGV. CDR3 in amino acids: CASSSQQGVGGYTF. The DNA of the CDR3 is TGTGCCAGCAGCTCACAACAGGGTGTAGGGGGCTACACCTTC.

The chain has TRBV7-9 and TRBJ1-2; D is uncertain. V was trimmed by 4 bases and J by 8 bases, leaving 11 bases between them. CDR3 size: 12 residues. CDR1 is SEHNR, CDR2 FQNEAQ, per germline (reference sequence). CDR3 in DNA: TGTGCCAGCAGCTCGGACTTTGGGGGCTACACCTTC. Encoded protein: CASSSDFGGYTF.

The rearrangement links TRBV5-1 to TRBJ2-3; 10 bases match TRBD2. V was pared by 2 bases and J by 0 bases, with 3 bases of the junction left unmatched. The CDR3 consists of 16 residues. The germline V gene encodes CDR1 SGHRS and CDR2 YFSETQ. CDR3 sequence reads: CASSLPGLASTDTQYF. Here the CDR3 DNA reads TGCGCCAGCAGCTTACCGGGACTAGCGAGCACAGATACGCAGTATTTT. The full variable domain, completed using reference TRBV5-1 and TRBJ2-3, is KAGVTQTPRYLIKTRGQQVTLSCSPISGHRSVSWYQQTPGQGLQFLFEYFSETQRNKGNFPGRFSGRQFSNSRSEMNVSTLELGDSALYLCASSLPGLASTDTQYFGPGTRLTVL.

This clone was counted between two and nine times. CDR3 coding DNA: TGTGCCAGCAGCTTCGGGCCAGCTCTCACAGATACGCAGTATTTT. It codes for CASSFGPALTDTQYF. The chain carries TRBV9 and TRBJ2-3, with D hard to call. There are 15 residues in the CDR3. V was trimmed by 4 bases and J by 2 bases, leaving 14 bases between them. Germline V lookup: CDR1 SGDLS, CDR2 YYNGEE. Variable domain in full (rest from reference TRBV9 and TRBJ2-3): DSGVTQTPKHLITATGQRVTLRCSPRSGDLSVYWYQQSLDQGLQFLIQYYNGEERAKGNILERFSAQQFPDLHSELNLSSLELGDSALYFCASSFGPALTDTQYFGPGTRLTVL.

The rearrangement uses TRBV11-2 and TRBJ2-7; a possible D gene is TRBD2 (5 bases). CDR3 size: 15 residues. CDR1 and CDR2 from the germline V gene are SGHAT and FQNNGV. Trimming left V 4 bases short and J 2 bases short, with 15 bases between. The CDR3 region is CASSSRTEAPYEQYF. The CDR3 DNA reads as TGTGCCAGCAGCTCAAGGACGGAGGCCCCCTACGAGCAGTACTTC. Drawing the rest from reference TRBV11-2 and TRBJ2-7, the complete variable domain is EAGVAQSPRYKIIEKRQSVAFWCNPISGHATLYWYQQILGQGPKLLIQFQNNGVVDDSQLPKDRFSAERLKGVDSTLKIQPAKLEDSAVYLCASSSRTEAPYEQYFGPGTRLTVT.

This chain uses TRBV27 with TRBJ2-5, with a tentative D call TRBD1 (5 bases). The CDR3 runs 14 residues. V was trimmed by 2 bases and J by 5 bases, leaving 12 bases between them. In germline, CDR1 is MNHEY, CDR2 SMNVEV (reference sequence). Here the CDR3 reads CASSLGAHGETQYF. In nucleotides, the CDR3 is TGTGCCAGCAGTTTAGGGGCTCATGGGGAGACCCAGTACTTC.

The chain joins TRBV28 to TRBJ2-2; maybe TRBD1 (5 bases). The germline V gene encodes CDR1 MDHEN and CDR2 SYDVKM. Between the trimmed V and J ends, which lost 4 bases and 6 bases, there was a span of 6 bases. This CDR3 is 12 amino acids long. This CDR3 reads CASSYRSGELFF. The DNA for the CDR3 is TGTGCCAGCAGTTACAGGTCCGGGGAGCTGTTTTTT.

There are a few counts of this clone. The V gene is TRBV28, the J gene TRBJ1-2; D is possibly TRBD1 (6 bases). Germline CDR1 is MDHEN and CDR2 is SYDVKM. Trimming took 2 bases from V and 4 from J, leaving 8 bases between them. This CDR3 contains 13 residues. The CDR3 sequence is CASSLGGPYGYTF. The DNA of the CDR3 is TGTGCCAGCAGTTTAGGGGGGCCCTATGGCTACACCTTC.

The DNA for the CDR3 is TGCGCCAGCAGCCCCGGACAGGGATACTATGGCTACACCTTC. Its protein product is CASSPGQGYYGYTF. The chain carries TRBV5-1 and TRBJ1-2, with 8 bases fitting TRBD1. The CDR3 spans 14 residues. Germline V gene lookup returns CDR1 SGHRS and CDR2 YFSETQ. V lost 4 bases to trimming and J lost 3 bases; unmatched junction nucleotides: 5.

The chain links TRBV10-3 to TRBJ1-5; D is perhaps TRBD1 (6 bases). Germline assignment: CDR1 ENHRY and CDR2 SYGVKD. This CDR3 contains 17 residues. With 0 bases removed from V and 2 bases from J, the gap between germline ends came to 14 bases. The CDR3: CAISESIGKGGNQPQHF. In DNA, the CDR3 is TGTGCCATCAGTGAGTCGATCGGAAAGGGGGGCAATCAGCCCCAGCATTTT.

The chain is built from TRBV11-2 and TRBJ2-3, with a tentative D call TRBD1 (6 bases). The CDR3 runs to 17 residues. With 0 bases removed from V and 0 bases from J, the gap between germline ends came to 13 bases. Germline-derived CDR1 and CDR2 are SGHAT and FQNNGV. CDR3 loop: CASSLDLYRASTDTQYF. The DNA for the CDR3 is TGTGCCAGCAGCTTAGATCTATACAGGGCTAGCACAGATACGCAGTATTTT.

Worth noting for this clone: Its ends do not fully match the called genes, so a read error is possible. The chain is built from TRBV7-7 and TRBJ2-1, with D possibly being TRBD1 (5 bases). The CDR3 consists of 16 residues. Looked up from germline, CDR1 is SSHAT and CDR2 is FNYEAQ (reference sequence). CDR3 region: CASSLGVRAPGNEQFF. The CDR3 DNA sequence: TGTGCTAGCAGCTTAGGGGTCAGGGCCCCCGGCAATGAGCAGTTCTTC.